The clone carrying this T cell receptor beta chain was seen more than once but under ten times. Antigen: not known. This record belongs to a study of regulatory T cells in long-lasting Graves disease. Study-wide results and caveats: A greater number of public clonotypes (roughly 2,800) was shared by persistent patients than by new patients (over 900).

V was clipped by 7 bases and J by 0 bases; unmatched bases: 15. The CDR3 has 19 residues. The germline V gene has CDR1 SGHTA and CDR2 FQGNSA. The time point here: persistent/refractory GD, antithyroid drugs over 5 years with positive TRAb. PBMC RNA served as the TCR library source. Guidelines of the American Thyroid Association were used to diagnose Graves' disease. Researchers made TCR beta libraries by using iRepertoire HTBI primers and running Arm-PCR on CDR3 regions. Original processing methods: Identification of gene segments yielded around 63 TRBV and roughly 15 TRBJ across samples. TCRdb passed the multiplex PCR reads through MiXCR, listing each CDR3 protein once. It is TCRdb's table, rather than the study itself, that gives the V and J calls and clone size. The sample lists 400,000 to 450,000 distinct CDR3 sequences, 23% occurring once.

The sequence came from a female donor with Graves disease. The V call is TRBV7-2, the J call TRBJ2-1; 10 bases line up with TRBD1. The source was peripheral blood mononuclear cells (PBMCs), collected when the disease was refractory, from a patient treated with antithyroid drugs. This CDR3 is CASIPPGQGLSSSYNEQFF. The CDR3, as DNA: TGTGCCAGCATCCCCCCGGGACAGGGGTTGTCGAGCTCCTACAATGAGCAGTTCTTC.